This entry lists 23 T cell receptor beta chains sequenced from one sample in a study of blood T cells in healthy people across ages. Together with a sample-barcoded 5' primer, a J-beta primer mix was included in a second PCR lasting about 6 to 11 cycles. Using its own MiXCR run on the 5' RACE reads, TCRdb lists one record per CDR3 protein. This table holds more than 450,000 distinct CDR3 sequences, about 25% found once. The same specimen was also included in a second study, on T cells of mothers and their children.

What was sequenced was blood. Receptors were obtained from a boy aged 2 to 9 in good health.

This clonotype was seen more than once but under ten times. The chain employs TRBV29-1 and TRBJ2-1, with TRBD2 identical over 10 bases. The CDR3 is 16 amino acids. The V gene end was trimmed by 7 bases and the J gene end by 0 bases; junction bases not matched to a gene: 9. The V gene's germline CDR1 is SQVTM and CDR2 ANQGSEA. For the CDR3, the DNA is TGCAGCGCTATGGGGCAGCGGGAGGGCTCCTACAATGAGCAGTTCTTC. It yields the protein CSAMGQREGSYNEQFF.

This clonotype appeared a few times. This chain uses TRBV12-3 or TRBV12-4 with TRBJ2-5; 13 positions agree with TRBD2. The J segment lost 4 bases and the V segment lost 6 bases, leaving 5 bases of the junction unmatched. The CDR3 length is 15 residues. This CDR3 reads CASRPGLAGAETQYF. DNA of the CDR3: TGTGCCAGCAGACCCGGACTAGCGGGAGCAGAGACCCAGTACTTC.

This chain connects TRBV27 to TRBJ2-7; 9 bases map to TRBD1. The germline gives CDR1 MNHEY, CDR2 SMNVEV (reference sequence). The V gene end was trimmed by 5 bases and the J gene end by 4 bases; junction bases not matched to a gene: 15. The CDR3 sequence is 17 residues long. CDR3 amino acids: CASSRRSGTGTLYEQYF. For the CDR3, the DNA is TGTGCCAGCAGTAGACGATCCGGGACAGGGACTCTGTACGAGCAGTACTTC.

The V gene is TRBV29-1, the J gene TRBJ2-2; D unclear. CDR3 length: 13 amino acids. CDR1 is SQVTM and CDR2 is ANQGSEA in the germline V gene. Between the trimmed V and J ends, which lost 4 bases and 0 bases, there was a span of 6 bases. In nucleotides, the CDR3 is TGCAGCGTTGGTCCCGCGAACACCGGGGAGCTGTTTTTT. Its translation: CSVGPANTGELFF.

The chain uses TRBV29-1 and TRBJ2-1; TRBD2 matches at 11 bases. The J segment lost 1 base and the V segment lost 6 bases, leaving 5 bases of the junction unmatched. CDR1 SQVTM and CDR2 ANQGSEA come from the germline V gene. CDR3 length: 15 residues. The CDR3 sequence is CSVGTSGRSYNEQFF. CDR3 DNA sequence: TGCAGCGTCGGAACTAGCGGGAGATCCTACAATGAGCAGTTCTTC.

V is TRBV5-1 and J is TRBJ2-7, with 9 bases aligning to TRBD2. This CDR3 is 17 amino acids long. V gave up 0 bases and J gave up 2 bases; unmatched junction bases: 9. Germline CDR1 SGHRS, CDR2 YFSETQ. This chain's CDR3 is CASSLVAGGIKTYEQYF. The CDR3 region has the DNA TGCGCCAGCAGCTTGGTGGCGGGAGGGATCAAAACCTACGAGCAGTACTTC.

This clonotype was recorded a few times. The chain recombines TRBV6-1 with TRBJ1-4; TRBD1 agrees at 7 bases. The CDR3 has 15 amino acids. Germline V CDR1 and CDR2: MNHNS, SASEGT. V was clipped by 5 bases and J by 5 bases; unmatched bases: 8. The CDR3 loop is CASSHQGGQNEKLFF. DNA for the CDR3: TGTGCCAGCAGTCACCAGGGGGGTCAAAATGAAAAACTGTTTTTT.

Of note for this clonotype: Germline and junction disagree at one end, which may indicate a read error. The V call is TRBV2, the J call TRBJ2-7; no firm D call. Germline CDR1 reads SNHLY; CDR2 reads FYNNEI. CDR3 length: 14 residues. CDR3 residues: CASHGPSRAYKQYF. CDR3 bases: TGTGCCAGCCACGGACCATCTAGGGCCTACAAGCAGTACTTC.

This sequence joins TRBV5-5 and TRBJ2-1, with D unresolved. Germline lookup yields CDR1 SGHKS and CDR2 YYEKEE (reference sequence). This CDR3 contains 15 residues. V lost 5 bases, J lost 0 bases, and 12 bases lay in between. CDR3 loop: CASSVLLSSYNEQFF. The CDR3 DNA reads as TGTGCCAGCAGTGTCCTTTTAAGCTCCTACAATGAGCAGTTCTTC.

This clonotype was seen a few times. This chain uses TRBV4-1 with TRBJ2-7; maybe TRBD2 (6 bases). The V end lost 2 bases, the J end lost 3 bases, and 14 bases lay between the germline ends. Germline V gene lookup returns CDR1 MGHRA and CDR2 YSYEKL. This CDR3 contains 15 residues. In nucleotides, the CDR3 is TGCGCCAGCAGCCAATTCATTCTGGGAGGCTACGAGCAGTACTTC. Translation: CASSQFILGGYEQYF.

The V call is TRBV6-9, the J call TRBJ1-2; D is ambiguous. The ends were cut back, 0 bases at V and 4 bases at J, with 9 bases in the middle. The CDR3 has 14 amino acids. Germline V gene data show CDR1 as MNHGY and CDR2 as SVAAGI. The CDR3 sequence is CASSYSAAFYGYTF. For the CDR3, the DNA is TGTGCCAGCAGTTATTCCGCAGCTTTCTATGGCTACACCTTC.

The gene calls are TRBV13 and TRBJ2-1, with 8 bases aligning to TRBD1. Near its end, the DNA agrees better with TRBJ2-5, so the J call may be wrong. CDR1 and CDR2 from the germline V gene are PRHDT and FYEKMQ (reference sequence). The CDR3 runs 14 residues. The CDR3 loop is CASSGDRGRETQYF. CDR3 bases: TGTGCCAGCAGCGGAGACAGGGGTCGGGAGACCCAGTACTTC.

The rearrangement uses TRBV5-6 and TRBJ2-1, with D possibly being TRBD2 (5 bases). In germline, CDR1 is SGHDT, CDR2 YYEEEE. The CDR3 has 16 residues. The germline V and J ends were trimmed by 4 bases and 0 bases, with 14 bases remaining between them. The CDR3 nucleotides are TGTGCCAGCAGCCCTCGGACTCTGAGCTCCTACAATGAGCAGTTCTTC. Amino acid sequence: CASSPRTLSSYNEQFF.

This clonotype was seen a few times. The CDR3 sequence is CSATIRDSYTF. Here the CDR3 DNA reads TGCAGTGCTACGATCAGGGATAGCTACACCTTC. J is TRBJ1-2 and V is TRBV20-1, with D maybe TRBD1 (5 bases). The CDR3 runs to 11 residues. Trimming removed 4 bases from V and 9 bases from J, with 12 bases in between. CDR1 is DFQATT, CDR2 SNEGSKA, per germline (reference sequence).

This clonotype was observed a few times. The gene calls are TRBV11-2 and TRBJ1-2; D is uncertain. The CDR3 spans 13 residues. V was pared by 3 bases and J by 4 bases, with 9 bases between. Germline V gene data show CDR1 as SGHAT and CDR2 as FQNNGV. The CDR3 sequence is CASSFGDAYGYTF. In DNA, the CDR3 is TGTGCCAGCAGCTTCGGGGATGCCTATGGCTACACCTTC.

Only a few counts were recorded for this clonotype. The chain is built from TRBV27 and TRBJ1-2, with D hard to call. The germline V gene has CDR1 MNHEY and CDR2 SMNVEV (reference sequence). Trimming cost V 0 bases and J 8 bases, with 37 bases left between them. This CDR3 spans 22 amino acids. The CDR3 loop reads CASSLSTVWEGLIWSPLWGYTF. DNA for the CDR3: TGTGCCAGCAGTTTATCCACAGTGTGGGAGGGATTAATATGGTCGCCTTTATGGGGCTACACCTTC.

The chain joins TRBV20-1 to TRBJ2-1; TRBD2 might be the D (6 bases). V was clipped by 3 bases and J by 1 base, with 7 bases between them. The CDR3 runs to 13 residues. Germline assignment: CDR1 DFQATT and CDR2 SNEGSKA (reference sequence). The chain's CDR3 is CSASGTSYNEQFF. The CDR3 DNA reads TGCAGTGCTAGCGGGACTTCCTACAATGAGCAGTTCTTC.

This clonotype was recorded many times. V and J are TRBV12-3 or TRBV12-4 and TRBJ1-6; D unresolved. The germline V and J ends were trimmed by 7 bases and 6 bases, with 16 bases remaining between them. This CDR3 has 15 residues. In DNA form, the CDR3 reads TGTGCCAGCACCGATGGGAGAGGTCGTAATTCACCCCTCCACTTT. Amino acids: CASTDGRGRNSPLHF.

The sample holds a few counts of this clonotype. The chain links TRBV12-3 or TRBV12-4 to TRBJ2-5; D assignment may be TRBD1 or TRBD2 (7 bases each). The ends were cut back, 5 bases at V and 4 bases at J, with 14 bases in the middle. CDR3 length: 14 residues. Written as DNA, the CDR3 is TGTGCCAGCAGTCCAGGGGGGGCAGGAGAGACCCAGTACTTC. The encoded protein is CASSPGGAGETQYF.

This CDR3 reads CAIMATQDLANYGYTF. For the CDR3, the DNA is TGTGCCATAATGGCGACTCAGGATTTAGCTAACTATGGCTACACCTTC. The rearrangement uses TRBV10-3 and TRBJ1-2; unclear D gene. The length of the CDR3 is 16 residues. V gave up 9 bases and J gave up 0 bases, with 20 bases separating them. The germline V gene has CDR1 ENHRY and CDR2 SYGVKD.

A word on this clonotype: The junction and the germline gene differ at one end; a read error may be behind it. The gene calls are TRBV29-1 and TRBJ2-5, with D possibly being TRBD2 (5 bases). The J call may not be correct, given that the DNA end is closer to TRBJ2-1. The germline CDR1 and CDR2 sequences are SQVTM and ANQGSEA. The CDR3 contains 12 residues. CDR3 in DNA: TGCAGCGTGGAAGAAAATAGCGCCGAGCAGTTCTTC. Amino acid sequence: CSVEENSAEQFF.

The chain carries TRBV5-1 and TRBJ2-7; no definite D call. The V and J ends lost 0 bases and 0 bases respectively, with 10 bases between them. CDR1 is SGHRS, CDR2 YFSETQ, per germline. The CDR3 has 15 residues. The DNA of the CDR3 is TGCGCCAGCAGCTTGGGACCAGCGCCCTCCTACGAGCAGTACTTC. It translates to CASSLGPAPSYEQYF.

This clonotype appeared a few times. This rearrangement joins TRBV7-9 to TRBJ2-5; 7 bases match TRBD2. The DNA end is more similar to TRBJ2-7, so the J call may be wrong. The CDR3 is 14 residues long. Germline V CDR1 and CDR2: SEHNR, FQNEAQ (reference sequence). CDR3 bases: TGTGCCAGCAACTTTAGAGGGGAGGGCTACGAGCAGTACTTC. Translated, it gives CASNFRGEGYEQYF.